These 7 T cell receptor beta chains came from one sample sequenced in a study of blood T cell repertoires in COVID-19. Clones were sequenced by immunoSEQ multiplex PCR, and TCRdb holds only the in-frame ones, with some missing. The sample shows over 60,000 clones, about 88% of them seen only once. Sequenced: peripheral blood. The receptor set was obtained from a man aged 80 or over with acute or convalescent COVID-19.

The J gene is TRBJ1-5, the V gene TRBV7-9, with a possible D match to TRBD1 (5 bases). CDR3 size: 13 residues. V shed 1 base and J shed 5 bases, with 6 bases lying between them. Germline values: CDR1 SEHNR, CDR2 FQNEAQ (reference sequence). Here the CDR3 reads CASSLGGHQPQHF. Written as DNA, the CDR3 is TGTGCCAGCAGCTTAGGGGGCCATCAGCCCCAGCATTTT.

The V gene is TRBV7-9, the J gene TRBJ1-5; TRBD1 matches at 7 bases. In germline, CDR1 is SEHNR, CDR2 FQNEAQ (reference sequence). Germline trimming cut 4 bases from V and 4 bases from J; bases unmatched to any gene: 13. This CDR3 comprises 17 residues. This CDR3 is CASSSERGGRGNQPQHF. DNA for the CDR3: TGTGCCAGCAGCTCCGAACGAGGGGGCAGGGGGAATCAGCCCCAGCATTTT.

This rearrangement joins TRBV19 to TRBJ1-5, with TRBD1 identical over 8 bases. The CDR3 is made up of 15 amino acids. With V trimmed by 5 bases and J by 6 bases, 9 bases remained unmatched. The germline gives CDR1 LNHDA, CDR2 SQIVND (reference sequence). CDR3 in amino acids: CASSVGQGAGQPQHF. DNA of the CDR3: TGTGCCAGTAGTGTGGGGCAGGGGGCCGGTCAGCCCCAGCATTTT.

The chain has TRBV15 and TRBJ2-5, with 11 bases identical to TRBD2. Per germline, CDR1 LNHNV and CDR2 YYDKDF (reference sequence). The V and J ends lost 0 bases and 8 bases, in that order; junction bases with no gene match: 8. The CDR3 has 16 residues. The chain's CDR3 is CATSRDPTSGTPTQYF. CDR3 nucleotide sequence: TGTGCCACCAGCAGAGATCCGACTAGCGGGACCCCAACCCAGTACTTC.

The CDR3 nucleotides read TGTGCCAGCAATCCGGGACAAACGGATGAAAAACTGTTTTTT. As protein: CASNPGQTDEKLFF. The J gene is TRBJ1-4, the V gene TRBV2; D possibly corresponds to TRBD1 (6 bases). Germline V gene data show CDR1 as SNHLY and CDR2 as FYNNEI. This CDR3 comprises 14 residues. Trimming pared 7 bases from V and 6 bases from J, leaving 15 bases between.

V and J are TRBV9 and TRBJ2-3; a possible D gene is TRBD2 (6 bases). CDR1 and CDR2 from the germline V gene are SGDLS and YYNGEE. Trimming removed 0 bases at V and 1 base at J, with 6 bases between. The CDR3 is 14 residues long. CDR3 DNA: TGTGCCAGCAGCGTAGCTAGCGGCACAGATACGCAGTATTTT. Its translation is CASSVASGTDTQYF. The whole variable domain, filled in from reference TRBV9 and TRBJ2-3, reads DSGVTQTPKHLITATGQRVTLRCSPRSGDLSVYWYQQSLDQGLQFLIQYYNGEERAKGNILERFSAQQFPDLHSELNLSSLELGDSALYFCASSVASGTDTQYFGPGTRLTVL.

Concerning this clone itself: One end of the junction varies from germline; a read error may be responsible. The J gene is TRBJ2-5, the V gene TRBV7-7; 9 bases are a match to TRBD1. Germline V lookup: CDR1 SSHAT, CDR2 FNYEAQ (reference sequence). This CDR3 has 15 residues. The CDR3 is CASSLGQGMGETQYF. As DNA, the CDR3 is TGTGCTAGCAGCTTAGGACAGGGGATGGGTGAGACCCAGTACTTC. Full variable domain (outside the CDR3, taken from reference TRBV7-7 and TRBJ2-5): GAGVSQSPRYKVTKRGQDVTLRCDPISSHATLYWYQQALGQGPEFLTYFNYEAQPDKSGLPSDRFSAERPEGSISTLTIQRTEQRDSAMYRCASSLGQGMGETQYFGPGTRLLVL.